This T cell receptor beta chain was identified in a study of blood T cell repertoires in COVID-19. As handled by the study authors: By means of reference gene primer amplification, nucleated cell counts were estimated. Repertoires were generated with immunoSEQ multiplex PCR, while TCRdb's copy carries only in-frame clones and drops some. V, J and clone size are those of that table, while D and trimming were read from the DNA. Of 110,000 to 150,000 clones in the sample, approximately 84% were seen once. Specimen: peripheral blood. This sequence originates from a human donor in a cohort sampled during active COVID-19.

CDR3 bases: TGTGCCAGCAGCCAAGAACGGGGGGAGTACTTC. Residues: CASSQERGEYF. V usage is TRBV14 and J usage is TRBJ2-7, with 7 bases lining up with TRBD2. The V and J ends lost 0 bases and 11 bases, in that order; junction bases with no gene match: 1. CDR3 length: 11 residues. Germline CDR1 is SGHDN and CDR2 is FVKESK.